The 5 T cell receptor beta chains listed next were all sequenced from one sample in a study of T cells after yellow fever vaccination. TCRdb called the 5' RACE reads again in MiXCR, with one record for every CDR3 protein. The sample has about 340,000 distinct CDR3 sequences, roughly 8.7% seen once. The source was PBMCs, collected on the day of the first yellow fever vaccination. Receptors were obtained from a man aged 18 to 30 who received the YFV17D yellow fever vaccine.

In this sample, this clonotype turned up a few times. This chain connects TRBV20-1 to TRBJ1-1; 9 positions agree with TRBD1. V lost 1 base, J lost 7 bases, and 4 bases stayed unmatched. The CDR3 covers 13 residues. The germline V gene encodes CDR1 DFQATT and CDR2 SNEGSKA (reference sequence). CDR3 region: CSARAGQGIEAFF. CDR3 in DNA: TGCAGTGCTAGAGCCGGACAGGGGATTGAAGCTTTCTTT.

The chain recombines TRBV6-5 with TRBJ1-2; 10 bases are shared with TRBD1. Germline V gene data show CDR1 as MNHEY and CDR2 as SVGAGI. V gave up 4 bases and J gave up 7 bases; unmatched junction bases: 6. This CDR3 has 14 amino acids. CDR3 protein: CASSWGQGRVGYTF. Here the CDR3 DNA reads TGTGCCAGCAGTTGGGGACAGGGGCGGGTTGGCTACACCTTC.

This clonotype has a handful of counts. The chain links TRBV11-1 to TRBJ2-2, with TRBD1 matching 11 bases. Germline values: CDR1 SGHAT, CDR2 FQDESV (reference sequence). Trimming cost V 5 bases and J 4 bases; bases outside gene matches: 6. The CDR3 extends over 16 amino acids. CDR3 DNA: TGTGCCAGCAGCCCTGGACAGGGGGCTAGCACCGGGGAGCTGTTTTTT. Amino acid sequence: CASSPGQGASTGELFF.

The chain has TRBV5-1 and TRBJ2-2; D uncertain. Trimming shortened V by 6 bases and J by 1 base, and 13 bases separated the two germline ends. The CDR3 spans 15 residues. CDR1 and CDR2 (germline): SGHRS, YFSETQ. CDR3 nucleotides: TGCGCCAGCAATCCGACCGGGCTGAACACCGGGGAGCTGTTTTTT. This sequence encodes CASNPTGLNTGELFF.

The chain's CDR3 is CASILNRGAPLHF. The CDR3 DNA reads TGTGCCAGCATCCTGAACAGGGGTGCACCCCTCCACTTT. The chain has TRBV28 and TRBJ1-6, with 7 bases identical to TRBD1. J was trimmed by 11 bases and V by 7 bases; bases with no gene match: 8. Germline-derived CDR1 and CDR2 are MDHEN and SYDVKM. The CDR3 sequence is 13 residues long. Full variable domain (outside the CDR3, taken from reference TRBV28 and TRBJ1-6): DVKVTQSSRYLVKRTGEKVFLECVQDMDHENMFWYRQDPGLGLRLIYFSYDVKMKEKGDIPEGYSVSREKKERFSLILESASTNQTSMYLCASILNRGAPLHFGNGTRLTVT.